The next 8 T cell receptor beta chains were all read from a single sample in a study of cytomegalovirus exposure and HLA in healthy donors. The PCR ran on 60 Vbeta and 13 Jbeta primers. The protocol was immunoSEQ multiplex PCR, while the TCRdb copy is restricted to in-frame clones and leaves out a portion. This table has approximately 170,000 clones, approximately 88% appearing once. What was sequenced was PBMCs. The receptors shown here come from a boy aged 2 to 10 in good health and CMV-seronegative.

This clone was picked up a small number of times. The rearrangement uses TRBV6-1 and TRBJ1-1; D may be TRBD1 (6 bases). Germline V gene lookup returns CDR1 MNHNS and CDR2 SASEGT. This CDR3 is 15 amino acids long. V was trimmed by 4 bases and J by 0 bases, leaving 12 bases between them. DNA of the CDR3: TGTGCCAGCAGTGGACAGGCCGCGATGAACACTGAAGCTTTCTTT. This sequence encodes CASSGQAAMNTEAFF.

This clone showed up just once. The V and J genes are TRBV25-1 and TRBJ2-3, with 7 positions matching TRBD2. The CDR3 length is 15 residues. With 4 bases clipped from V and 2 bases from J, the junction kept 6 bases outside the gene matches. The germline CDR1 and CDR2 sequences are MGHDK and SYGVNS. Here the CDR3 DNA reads TGTGCCAGCAGTGCCCAGCGGGGATACACAGATACGCAGTATTTT. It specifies CASSAQRGYTDTQYF. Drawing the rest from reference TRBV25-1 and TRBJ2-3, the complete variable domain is EADIYQTPRYLVIGTGKKITLECSQTMGHDKMYWYQQDPGMELHLIHYSYGVNSTEKGDLSSESTVSRIRTEHFPLTLESARPSHTSQYLCASSAQRGYTDTQYFGPGTRLTVL.

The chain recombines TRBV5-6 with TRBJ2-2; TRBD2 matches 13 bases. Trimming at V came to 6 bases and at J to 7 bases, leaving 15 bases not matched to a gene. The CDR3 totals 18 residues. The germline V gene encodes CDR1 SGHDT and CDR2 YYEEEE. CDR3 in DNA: TGTGCCAGCAACCTGATGGGACTAGCGGGGAGTGCGGGCGGGGAGCTGTTTTTT. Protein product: CASNLMGLAGSAGGELFF.

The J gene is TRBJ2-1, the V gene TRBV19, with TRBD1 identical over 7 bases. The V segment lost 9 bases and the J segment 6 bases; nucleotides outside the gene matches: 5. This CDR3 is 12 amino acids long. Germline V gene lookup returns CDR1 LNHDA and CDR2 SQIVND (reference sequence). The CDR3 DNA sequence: TGTGCCAGCACAGGGGTTTTCAATGAGCAGTTCTTC. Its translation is CASTGVFNEQFF.

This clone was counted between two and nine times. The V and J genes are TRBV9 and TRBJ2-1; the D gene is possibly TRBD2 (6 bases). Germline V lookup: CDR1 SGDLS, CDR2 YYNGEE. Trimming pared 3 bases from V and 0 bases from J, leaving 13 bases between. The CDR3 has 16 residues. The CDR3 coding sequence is TGTGCCAGCAGCGCCTCTAGCGAGAGCTCCTACAATGAGCAGTTCTTC. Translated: CASSASSESSYNEQFF.

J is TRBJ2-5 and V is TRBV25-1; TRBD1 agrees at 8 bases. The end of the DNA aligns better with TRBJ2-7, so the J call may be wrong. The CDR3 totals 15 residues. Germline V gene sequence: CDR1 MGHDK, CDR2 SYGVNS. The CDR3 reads CASSEGTGPSYEQYF. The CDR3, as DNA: TGTGCCAGCAGCGAAGGGACAGGCCCATCCTACGAGCAGTACTTC.

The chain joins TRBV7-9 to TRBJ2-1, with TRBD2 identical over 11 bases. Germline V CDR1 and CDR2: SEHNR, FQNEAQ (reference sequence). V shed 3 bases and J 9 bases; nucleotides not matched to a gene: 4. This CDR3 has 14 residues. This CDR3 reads CASSFTSGSGEQFF. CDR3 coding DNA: TGTGCCAGCAGCTTTACTAGCGGGAGTGGTGAGCAGTTCTTC.

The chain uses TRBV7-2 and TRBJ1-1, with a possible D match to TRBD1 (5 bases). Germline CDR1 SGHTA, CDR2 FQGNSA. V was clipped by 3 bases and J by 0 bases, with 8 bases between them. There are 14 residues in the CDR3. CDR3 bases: TGTGCCAGCAGCTTTAACAGGATGAACACTGAAGCTTTCTTT. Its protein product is CASSFNRMNTEAFF.